Following are 23 T cell receptor beta chains from one sample sequenced in a study of blood T cell repertoires in COVID-19. TCRdb keeps only in-frame clones here, not all; method: immunoSEQ multiplex PCR. The table has about 42,000 clones, roughly nine tenths seen once. The sequencing sample was made of peripheral blood. The source is a human donor in a cohort sampled during active COVID-19.

This chain connects TRBV4-3 to TRBJ2-3; 10 bases fit TRBD2. CDR1 is LGHNA, CDR2 YSLEER, per germline. The CDR3 runs 17 residues. V lost 0 bases to trimming and J lost 5 bases; unmatched junction nucleotides: 8. CDR3 DNA sequence: TGCGCCAGCAGCCAAGAAACACACTGGACTAGCGGAGATACGCAGTATTTT. Translating it yields CASSQETHWTSGDTQYF.

The V call is TRBV10-1, the J call TRBJ2-7, with D tentatively TRBD1 (6 bases). V gave up 8 bases and J gave up 0 bases, with 17 bases separating them. Germline lookup yields CDR1 WNHNN and CDR2 SYGVQD (reference sequence). CDR3 length: 15 residues. The CDR3 DNA reads TGCGCCAGCTATCGACAGGCCCTTCCCTCCTACGAGCAGTACTTC. This encodes CASYRQALPSYEQYF.

The rearrangement uses TRBV4-2 and TRBJ2-1; D might be TRBD1 (6 bases). This CDR3 comprises 17 residues. The V and J ends lost 0 bases and 7 bases respectively, with 19 bases between them. The germline CDR1 and CDR2 sequences are LGHNA and YNFKEQ. CDR3 sequence: CASSQDRGHLPWNEQFF. DNA of the CDR3: TGTGCCAGCAGCCAAGATAGGGGACACCTACCCTGGAATGAGCAGTTCTTC.

The V and J genes are TRBV7-6 and TRBJ1-5; D unresolved. Germline-derived CDR1 and CDR2 are SGHVS and FNYEAQ. CDR3 length: 13 amino acids. Deletions cut 5 bases from V and 4 bases from J, with 9 bases between. The CDR3 is CASSPSPNQPQHF. CDR3 bases: TGTGCCAGCAGCCCGTCTCCGAATCAGCCCCAGCATTTT.

This CDR3 is CASSPREIPGYEQYF. In nucleotides, the CDR3 is TGTGCCAGCAGCCCACGGGAAATCCCGGGGTACGAGCAGTACTTC. The J gene is TRBJ2-7, the V gene TRBV9, with D maybe TRBD2 (5 bases). The CDR3 covers 15 residues. The V gene's germline CDR1 is SGDLS and CDR2 YYNGEE. The V end was cut by 4 bases, the J end by 4 bases, with 18 bases between.

The genes are TRBV4-1 and TRBJ1-1; D perhaps matches TRBD1 (6 bases). Germline V gene lookup returns CDR1 MGHRA and CDR2 YSYEKL. The CDR3 is made up of 12 amino acids. Between the trimmed V and J ends, which lost 3 bases and 8 bases, there was a span of 10 bases. CDR3 in amino acids: CASSQDGTEAFF. CDR3 nucleotides: TGCGCCAGCAGCCAGGACGGGACAGAAGCTTTCTTT.

In this sample, this clone turned up once. The rearrangement links TRBV6-5 to TRBJ1-5, with a possible D match to TRBD1 (6 bases). V lost 8 bases and J lost 8, with 16 bases in between. CDR1 is MNHEY and CDR2 is SVGAGI in the germline V gene. The length of the CDR3 is 13 residues. CDR3 sequence (DNA): TGTGCCAGCGGGGGCAGGGGTTTGGAGCCCCAGCATTTT. This translates into CASGGRGLEPQHF.

V gene TRBV7-6 combines with J gene TRBJ2-3, with 8 bases fitting TRBD2. Germline V gene sequence: CDR1 SGHVS, CDR2 FNYEAQ. Germline trimming cut 3 bases from V and 1 base from J; bases unmatched to any gene: 0. The CDR3 loop spans 14 amino acids. CDR3 sequence: CASSFSGGTDTQYF. The CDR3 DNA follows: TGTGCCAGCAGCTTTAGCGGGGGCACAGATACGCAGTATTTT.

This clone has a single count. The V gene is TRBV18, the J gene TRBJ1-1; possibly TRBD1 for D (5 bases). Trimming shortened V by 0 bases and J by 5 bases, and 13 bases separated the two germline ends. The length of the CDR3 is 15 residues. From germline, CDR1 is KGHSH and CDR2 LQKENI. The CDR3 is CASSPPGSGRTEAFF. CDR3 nucleotide sequence: TGTGCCAGCTCACCACCTGGGTCAGGGCGGACTGAAGCTTTCTTT.

The chain joins TRBV6-5 to TRBJ2-1; perhaps TRBD2 as D (5 bases). This CDR3 comprises 12 residues. Germline V gene lookup returns CDR1 MNHEY and CDR2 SVGAGI. V dropped 8 bases and J dropped 10 bases, with 15 bases sitting between them. CDR3 coding DNA: TGTGCCAGCCGAGAGGGAAGCATGGAGCAGTTCTTC. This gives the protein CASREGSMEQFF.

J is TRBJ2-7 and V is TRBV25-1; 12 nucleotides match TRBD1. Germline CDR1 and CDR2: MGHDK and SYGVNS. CDR3 length equals 15 residues. The V segment lost 8 bases and the J segment 4 bases; nucleotides outside the gene matches: 9. The CDR3 DNA follows: TGTGCCAGCGTCCCCCGGGACAGGGGGCAATACGAGCAGTACTTC. Translation gives CASVPRDRGQYEQYF.

The chain is built from TRBV18 and TRBJ1-6, with 8 bases lining up with TRBD1. The CDR3 totals 16 residues. V lost 3 bases and J lost 7; bases outside the gene matches: 8. The germline V gene has CDR1 KGHSH and CDR2 LQKENI. CDR3 nucleotides: TGTGCCAGCTCACCGGTCCGAGACAGGGGAAATTCACCCCTCCACTTT. Translation gives CASSPVRDRGNSPLHF.

The chain links TRBV9 to TRBJ2-3; 15 bases are shared with TRBD2. V trimming: 4 bases; J trimming: 5 bases; junction bases outside the gene matches: 8. This CDR3 is 17 amino acids long. Per germline, CDR1 SGDLS and CDR2 YYNGEE. Here the CDR3 DNA reads TGTGCCAGCAGCACCAGACCGGGACTAGCGGGAGGAGATACGCAGTATTTT. Its translation: CASSTRPGLAGGDTQYF.

This chain joins TRBV5-1 and TRBJ2-5, with 9 bases aligning to TRBD1. The germline CDR1 and CDR2 sequences are SGHRS and YFSETQ. J was trimmed by 4 bases and V by 4 bases; bases with no gene match: 11. The CDR3 loop spans 16 amino acids. DNA for the CDR3: TGCGCCAGCAGCCCCGGACAGGGGCACAGTTTAGAGACCCAGTACTTC. It is translated as CASSPGQGHSLETQYF.

In its sample, this clone is medium-sized. The J gene is TRBJ1-5, the V gene TRBV20-1; the D gene is possibly TRBD1 (6 bases). The ends were cut back, 3 bases at V and 2 bases at J, with 20 bases in the middle. CDR1 and CDR2 (germline): DFQATT, SNEGSKA (reference sequence). CDR3 length: 17 amino acids. CDR3 region: CSASNRELIVGNQPQHF. The CDR3 DNA reads as TGCAGTGCTAGTAACAGGGAGCTAATCGTTGGCAATCAGCCCCAGCATTTT.

This rearrangement joins TRBV7-9 to TRBJ2-7; TRBD2 agrees at 10 bases. The CDR3 consists of 16 residues. The J segment lost 1 base and the V segment lost 5 bases, leaving 8 bases of the junction unmatched. Germline CDR1 and CDR2: SEHNR and FQNEAQ (reference sequence). CDR3 in DNA: TGTGCCAGCAGCGTTAGCGGGAGGAGCGAATCCTACGAGCAGTACTTC. Translation: CASSVSGRSESYEQYF.

This CDR3 is CASGLAQGPPGQPQHF. CDR3 bases: TGTGCTAGTGGTTTGGCCCAGGGGCCTCCGGGACAGCCCCAGCATTTT. This chain connects TRBV12-5 to TRBJ1-5, with D possibly being TRBD1 (6 bases). V was shortened by 1 base and J by 7 bases, with 17 bases between the two germline ends. This CDR3 has 16 residues. In germline, CDR1 is LGHNT, CDR2 FRNRAP.

The chain links TRBV4-2 to TRBJ2-2; TRBD2 agrees at 8 bases. After removal of 4 bases from V and 3 bases from J, the junction contained 10 bases not matched to a gene. The CDR3 sequence is 17 residues long. From germline, CDR1 is LGHNA and CDR2 YNFKEQ. In nucleotides, the CDR3 is TGTGCCAGCAGCCCCTCCGGGACTAGGGGGGACACCGGGGAGCTGTTTTTT. Translating gives CASSPSGTRGDTGELFF.

This clone appeared a single time. J is TRBJ1-1 and V is TRBV29-1; TRBD1 might be the D (5 bases). Germline V gene data show CDR1 as SQVTM and CDR2 as ANQGSEA. V was pared by 6 bases and J by 2 bases, with 13 bases between. CDR3 length: 13 amino acids. DNA for the CDR3: TGCAGCGTGATGACAGAATACAACACTGAAGCTTTCTTT. Its protein product is CSVMTEYNTEAFF.

The chain is built from TRBV7-9 and TRBJ1-4; D may be TRBD1 (5 bases). Trimming removed 11 bases from V and 7 bases from J, with 17 bases in between. The CDR3 runs to 13 residues. CDR1 SEHNR and CDR2 FQNEAQ come from the germline V gene (reference sequence). DNA of the CDR3: TGTGCCTCCCCTGGGGGGGATGGTGAAAAACTGTTTTTT. Translating gives CASPGGDGEKLFF.

The chain couples TRBV5-4 to TRBJ2-3; D remains unclear. From germline, CDR1 is SGHNT and CDR2 YYREEE (reference sequence). Trimming left V 5 bases short and J 0 bases short, with 13 bases between. The CDR3 is made up of 15 amino acids. DNA for the CDR3: TGTGCCAGCAGTCAGTGGCCGACTAGCACAGATACGCAGTATTTT. Its translation: CASSQWPTSTDTQYF.

The chain uses TRBV10-3 and TRBJ2-5; TRBD1 is a possible D gene (6 bases). Looked up from germline, CDR1 is ENHRY and CDR2 is SYGVKD. This CDR3 comprises 14 residues. Deletions cut 0 bases from V and 5 bases from J, with 10 bases between. The CDR3 spells CAISESRQGETQYF. The CDR3 nucleotides read TGTGCCATCAGTGAGTCGAGGCAGGGGGAGACCCAGTACTTC.

The gene calls are TRBV5-5 and TRBJ2-7; D may be TRBD2 (6 bases). Germline assignment: CDR1 SGHKS and CDR2 YYEKEE (reference sequence). The CDR3 is 17 amino acids. The V end was cut by 0 bases, the J end by 3 bases, with 19 bases between. The CDR3 nucleotides read TGTGCCAGCAGCTTGGGTGGCGGGGTCCCTGACCTCTACGAGCAGTACTTC. It translates to CASSLGGGVPDLYEQYF. The full variable domain, with the rest looked up from reference TRBV5-5 and TRBJ2-7, is DAGVTQSPTHLIKTRGQQVTLRCSPISGHKSVSWYQQVLGQGPQFIFQYYEKEERGRGNFPDRFSARQFPNYSSELNVNALLLGDSALYLCASSLGGGVPDLYEQYFGPGTRLTVT.